Sequencing of this T cell receptor (beta chain) was carried out in a study of identifying expanded T cells in peripheral blood. With respect to this clone: The antigen is unknown.

Collection occurred without any documented infections or immune events in donors. The germline V gene has CDR1 SEHNR and CDR2 FQNEAQ (reference sequence). V gave up 4 bases and J gave up 4 bases; unmatched junction bases: 10. The CDR3 sequence is 15 residues long. Notes on the study in general: Technical replicates showed about 1.2 changed clones; about two weeks roughly 18; four weeks 19. Across healthy donors, higher total template counts meant significantly greater roughly two-week count variance.

Clones were read by immunoSEQ multiplex PCR, and TCRdb kept only the in-frame ones, dropping some. The table shows around 100,000 clones, with about 83% occurring only once. The TCR sequence derives from a person between 18 and 69 years old in good health. This chain joins TRBV7-9 and TRBJ2-7; 7 nucleotides align to TRBD1. Sequencing was performed on blood. The CDR3 DNA follows: TGTGCCAGCAGCTCCGAGGGGGCTGGGCGGTACGAGCAGTACTTC. This sequence encodes CASSSEGAGRYEQYF.